This TCR beta chain is from a study of CD8+CD57+ T cells in acquired aplastic anemia. Study overall: Recorded DNA amounts for sorted CD4+ and CD8+ cells had an average of about 3.5 ug.

CDR1 is SGHDT, CDR2 YYEEEE, per germline. V lost 4 bases to trimming and J lost 5 bases, with 15 bases between them. The length of the CDR3 is 14 residues. Profiling of TCR beta VDJ combinations and CDR3 sequences used genomic DNA as template. TCRdb used MiXCR to reprocess the reads, holding one entry per CDR3 protein. The repertoire holds around 290,000 distinct CDR3 sequences, with approximately 57% as singletons. Those patients picked for sequencing had displayed CD8+CD57+ cell expansion on flow cytometry. Among the patients, none had received any therapy at the time of blood sampling. This sequence was found in a human donor with aplastic anemia. The sample was sorted CD4+, CD8+, or CD8+CD57+ T cells (not recorded which) from PBMCs. This chain joins TRBV5-6 and TRBJ2-5; the D gene is possibly TRBD2 (6 bases). CDR3 region: CASSTPGGWETQYF. The DNA for the CDR3 is TGTGCCAGCAGCACCCCAGGAGGGTGGGAGACCCAGTACTTC.